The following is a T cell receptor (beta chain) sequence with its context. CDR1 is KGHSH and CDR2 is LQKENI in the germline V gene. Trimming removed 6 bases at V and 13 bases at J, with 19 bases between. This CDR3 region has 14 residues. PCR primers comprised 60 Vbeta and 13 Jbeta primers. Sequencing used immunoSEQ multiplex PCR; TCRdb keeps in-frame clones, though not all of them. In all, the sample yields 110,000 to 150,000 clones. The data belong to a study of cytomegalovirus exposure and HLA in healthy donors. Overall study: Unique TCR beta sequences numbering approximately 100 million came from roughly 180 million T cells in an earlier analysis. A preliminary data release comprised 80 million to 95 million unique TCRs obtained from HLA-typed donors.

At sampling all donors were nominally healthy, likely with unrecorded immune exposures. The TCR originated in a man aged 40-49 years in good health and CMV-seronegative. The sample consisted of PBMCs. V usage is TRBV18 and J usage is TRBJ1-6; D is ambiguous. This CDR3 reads CASSPKEGFTPLHF. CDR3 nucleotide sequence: TGTGCCAGCTCTCCAAAGGAGGGATTCACTCCCCTCCACTTT. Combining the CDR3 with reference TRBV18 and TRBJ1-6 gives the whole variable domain NAGVMQNPRHLVRRRGQEARLRCSPMKGHSHVYWYRQLPEEGLKFMVYLQKENIIDESGMPKERFSAEFPKEGPSILRIQQVVRGDSAAYFCASSPKEGFTPLHFGNGTRLTVT.